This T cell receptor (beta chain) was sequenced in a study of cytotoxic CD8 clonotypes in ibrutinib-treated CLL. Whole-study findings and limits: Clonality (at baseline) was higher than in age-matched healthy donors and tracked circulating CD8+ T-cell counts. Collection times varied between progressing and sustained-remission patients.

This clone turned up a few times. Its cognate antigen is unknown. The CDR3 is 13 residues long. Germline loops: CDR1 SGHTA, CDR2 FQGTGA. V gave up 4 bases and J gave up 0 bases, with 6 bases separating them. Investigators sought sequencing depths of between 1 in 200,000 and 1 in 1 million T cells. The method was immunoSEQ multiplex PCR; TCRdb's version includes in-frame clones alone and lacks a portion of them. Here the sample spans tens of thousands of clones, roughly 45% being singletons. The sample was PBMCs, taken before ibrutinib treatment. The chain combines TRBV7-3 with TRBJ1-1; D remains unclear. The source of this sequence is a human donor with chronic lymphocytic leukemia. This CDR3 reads CASSSGMNTEAFF. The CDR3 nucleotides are TGTGCCAGCAGCTCCGGGATGAACACTGAAGCTTTCTTT.